This T cell receptor (beta chain) came from a study of T cell responses to AZD1222 COVID-19 vaccine. Study-level information: Recipients boosted at about 4 weeks or about 12 weeks are pooled. Study-wide points: The span of vaccine-associated CD4 TCRs extended across spike, with dominance at 160-218 and 743-854. Only 6 or 7 people who got AZD1222 tested seropositive at baseline. Nearly half of spike-specific TCRs reportedly go after variant regions that carry no mutations.

The V gene's germline CDR1 is SGHNT and CDR2 YYREEE (reference sequence). V lost 0 bases and J 10 bases, leaving 17 bases between the germline ends. The CDR3 is made up of 16 amino acids. The assay was immunoSEQ multiplex PCR, and TCRdb's table has in-frame clones only and misses some. The sample has about 150,000 clones, approximately 90% seen once. Regarding this clone: Its antigen is still unknown.

This clonotype was sampled from an adult in good health. The chain joins TRBV5-4 to TRBJ1-6; D perhaps matches TRBD1 (6 bases). The sample here was peripheral blood, taken on day 0 of AZD1222 vaccination. Here the CDR3 DNA reads TGTGCCAGCAGCTTGGGGCCAACAGGGACGCGGTCACCCCTCCACTTT. Protein product: CASSLGPTGTRSPLHF. Using reference TRBV5-4 and TRBJ1-6 for the parts outside the CDR3, the full variable domain is ETGVTQSPTHLIKTRGQQVTLRCSSQSGHNTVSWYQQALGQGPQFIFQYYREEENGRGNFPPRFSGLQFPNYSSELNVNALELDDSALYLCASSLGPTGTRSPLHFGNGTRLTVT.